The 27 T cell receptor beta chains listed next were all sequenced from one sample in a study of cytomegalovirus exposure and HLA in healthy donors (dated by TCRdb to about 2017). The library came from the immunoSEQ multiplex PCR assay. A mixture of 60 forward primers for TCR Vbeta segments and 13 reverse primers for TCR Jbeta segments was used in the multiplex PCR. TCRdb holds this immuneACCESS table with in-frame rearrangements only. Some clones are missing; in checked studies, unresolved V genes explain under half, and the rest has no known cause. The sample includes 150,000 or so clones, with 70% to 80% observed a single time. In total, the top ten clones hold about 2% of the sample. The specimen was PBMCs. These receptors all stem from a woman aged 55-70 years in good health and CMV-seropositive.

V is TRBV7-8 and J is TRBJ2-1, with TRBD2 matching over 11 bases. Trimming at V came to 5 bases and at J to 2 bases, leaving 5 bases not matched to a gene. This CDR3 comprises 16 residues. Germline loops: CDR1 SGHVS, CDR2 FQNEAQ. CDR3 loop: CASSILLAGAYNEQFF. DNA of the CDR3: TGTGCCAGCAGCATTTTACTAGCGGGAGCCTACAATGAGCAGTTCTTC.

This clone was seen a handful of times. The chain is built from TRBV10-1 and TRBJ1-1; D call uncertain. Germline CDR1 and CDR2: WNHNN and SYGVQD (reference sequence). This CDR3 has 12 amino acids. V was shortened by 4 bases and J by 1 base, with 4 bases between the two germline ends. The CDR3 region is CASSGRNTEAFF. In DNA, the CDR3 is TGCGCCAGCAGTGGCAGGAACACTGAAGCTTTCTTT.

The V gene is TRBV4-1, the J gene TRBJ1-5, with 8 bases identical to TRBD1. Germline trimming cut 2 bases from V and 2 bases from J; bases unmatched to any gene: 8. The CDR3 extends over 17 amino acids. Germline V gene data show CDR1 as MGHRA and CDR2 as YSYEKL. CDR3 nucleotides: TGCGCCAGCAGCCAACAACCCGGGACAGGAGGCAATCAGCCCCAGCATTTT. It encodes CASSQQPGTGGNQPQHF.

The chain uses TRBV28 and TRBJ2-3, with 14 bases matching TRBD2. Germline-derived CDR1 and CDR2 are MDHEN and SYDVKM. The CDR3 is 17 amino acids. Unmatched junction bases numbered 4, after V lost 3 bases and J lost 2 bases. The CDR3 reads CASSFLGLAGATDTQYF. CDR3 nucleotides: TGTGCCAGCAGTTTCTTGGGACTAGCGGGAGCCACAGATACGCAGTATTTT.

The sample holds a few counts of this clone. The chain employs TRBV28 and TRBJ1-1; D perhaps matches TRBD1 (5 bases). The CDR3 sequence is 10 residues long. Germline values: CDR1 MDHEN, CDR2 SYDVKM. The V end was cut by 7 bases, the J end by 8 bases, with 8 bases between. CDR3 DNA: TGTGCCAGCAAACAGGTCGAAGCTTTCTTT. Its protein product is CASKQVEAFF.

The table lists this clone with a count of one. The chain is built from TRBV15 and TRBJ2-3, with TRBD2 matching 7 bases. Germline trimming cut 1 base from V and 6 bases from J; bases unmatched to any gene: 10. Germline V lookup: CDR1 LNHNV, CDR2 YYDKDF (reference sequence). This CDR3 is 16 amino acids long. The CDR3 DNA sequence: TGTGCCACCAGCAGAGGGCGGGAGCGATTGACGGATACGCAGTATTTT. Amino acid sequence: CATSRGRERLTDTQYF.

The chain combines TRBV21-1 with TRBJ1-1. TRBV21-1 is classified as a pseudogene. The CDR3 totals 15 residues. CDR3 amino acids: CASSRREQMNTEAFF. DNA of the CDR3: TGTGCCAGCAGCAGGAGGGAACAAATGAACACTGAAGCTTTCTTT.

The chain is built from TRBV4-2 and TRBJ1-2, with a possible D match to TRBD1 (6 bases). Germline V gene sequence: CDR1 LGHNA, CDR2 YNFKEQ. The ends were cut back, 0 bases at V and 4 bases at J, with 9 bases in the middle. The CDR3 is 14 amino acids. The CDR3 loop reads CASSQDRQVYGYTF. CDR3 DNA: TGTGCCAGCAGCCAAGATAGACAGGTCTATGGCTACACCTTC.

This rearrangement joins TRBV6-1 to TRBJ2-7; D is perhaps TRBD2 (7 bases). V was pared by 10 bases and J by 4 bases, with 23 bases between. Germline V gene data show CDR1 as MNHNS and CDR2 as SASEGT. The CDR3 is 15 residues long. This chain's CDR3 is CATLSLDSGVYEQYF. CDR3 DNA: TGTGCCACCCTCTCCCTGGACAGCGGGGTGTACGAGCAGTACTTC.

To note about this clone: Distinct nucleotide sequences in the sample also encode this CDR3. V and J are TRBV7-9 and TRBJ1-2; 7 nucleotides match TRBD1. CDR1 and CDR2 (germline): SEHNR, FQNEAQ (reference sequence). J was trimmed by 8 bases and V by 1 base; bases with no gene match: 4. The CDR3 is 13 residues long. In nucleotides, the CDR3 is TGTGCCAGCAGCTTAGGACAGGGTGGAGGCTACACCTTC. Protein: CASSLGQGGGYTF.

The rearrangement uses TRBV5-8 and TRBJ2-1, with TRBD1 as a possible D gene (6 bases). Germline V gene data show CDR1 as SGHTS and CDR2 as YDEGEE. The CDR3 covers 15 residues. The V gene lost 4 bases and the J gene lost 2 bases, with 13 bases spanning the gap. The CDR3 loop reads CASSEGRGAYNEQFF. CDR3 in DNA: TGTGCCAGCAGCGAGGGCAGGGGAGCCTACAATGAGCAGTTCTTC. The variable domain in full, completed from reference TRBV5-8 and TRBJ2-1, reads EAGVTQSPTHLIKTRGQQATLRCSPISGHTSVYWYQQALGLGLQFLLWYDEGEERNRGNFPPRFSGRQFPNYSSELNVNALELEDSALYLCASSEGRGAYNEQFFGPGTRLTVL.

This chain uses TRBV28 with TRBJ1-1; maybe TRBD1 (5 bases). The V gene lost 3 bases and the J gene lost 3 bases, with 11 bases spanning the gap. In germline, CDR1 is MDHEN, CDR2 SYDVKM. There are 14 residues in the CDR3. CDR3: CASSLPRVDTEAFF. CDR3 coding DNA: TGTGCCAGCAGTTTGCCCAGGGTCGACACTGAAGCTTTCTTT.

CDR3 coding DNA: TGTGCCATCAGTGAAACGGGACAGGGGTTCTCTGGGGCCAACGTCCTGACTTTC. Translating gives CAISETGQGFSGANVLTF. The chain is built from TRBV10-3 and TRBJ2-6, with 10 bases that match TRBD1. The CDR3 spans 18 residues. The ends lost 3 bases at V and 0 bases at J; junction bases unmatched: 5. The germline gives CDR1 ENHRY, CDR2 SYGVKD.

The chain joins TRBV11-2 to TRBJ2-7; no clear D gene. V shed 5 bases and J shed 2 bases, with 16 bases lying between them. In germline, CDR1 is SGHAT, CDR2 FQNNGV. This CDR3 is built from 15 residues. Here the CDR3 DNA reads TGTGCCAGCAGCGCCCCCGAACTTTCGACCTACGAGCAGTACTTC. Amino acid sequence: CASSAPELSTYEQYF. Supplemented by reference TRBV11-2 and TRBJ2-7, the full variable domain reads EAGVAQSPRYKIIEKRQSVAFWCNPISGHATLYWYQQILGQGPKLLIQFQNNGVVDDSQLPKDRFSAERLKGVDSTLKIQPAKLEDSAVYLCASSAPELSTYEQYFGPGTRLTVT.

The rearrangement joins TRBV11-2 to TRBJ1-2; D remains unclear. Trimming took 5 bases from V and 10 from J, leaving 11 bases between them. The CDR3 contains 11 residues. Germline lookup yields CDR1 SGHAT and CDR2 FQNNGV. CDR3 bases: TGTGCCAGCAGCCCAGAGGGAGACTACACCTTC. Its translation: CASSPEGDYTF.

This clone showed up just once. This chain connects TRBV6-5 to TRBJ2-7; 7 bases align to TRBD2. CDR3 length: 14 amino acids. V was pared by 4 bases and J by 3 bases, with 6 bases of the junction left unmatched. The germline V gene encodes CDR1 MNHEY and CDR2 SVGAGI. In DNA, the CDR3 is TGTGCCAGCAGTTCCACGGGGGGTTTCTACGAGCAGTACTTC. As protein: CASSSTGGFYEQYF.

The chain recombines TRBV15 with TRBJ1-1, with a tentative D call TRBD1 (5 bases). This CDR3 region has 15 residues. V lost 2 bases, J lost 4 bases, and 14 bases lay in between. The germline gives CDR1 LNHNV, CDR2 YYDKDF (reference sequence). Written as DNA, the CDR3 is TGTGCCACCAGCAGAAACTGGGGGGAATTCACTGAAGCTTTCTTT. It codes for CATSRNWGEFTEAFF.

The count of this clone is one. The chain combines TRBV28 with TRBJ2-7, with a weak D call TRBD1 (6 bases). The CDR3 length is 15 residues. V lost 5 bases and J lost 2, with 16 bases in between. Per germline, CDR1 MDHEN and CDR2 SYDVKM. In DNA, the CDR3 is TGTGCCAGCAGTCCTCTTGAAGGGGGAGCCTACGAGCAGTACTTC. It codes for CASSPLEGGAYEQYF.

V is TRBV9 and J is TRBJ2-1; 7 nucleotides line up with TRBD2. The CDR3 loop spans 16 amino acids. Looked up from germline, CDR1 is SGDLS and CDR2 is YYNGEE. The V and J ends lost 0 bases and 4 bases, in that order; junction bases with no gene match: 7. This CDR3 is CASSVEWRGLYNEQFF. CDR3 DNA: TGTGCCAGCAGCGTAGAGTGGCGGGGACTATACAATGAGCAGTTCTTC.

The sample holds a few counts of this clone. As DNA, the CDR3 is TGTGCCAGCAGTGAGTCAACAGTTAATCAGCCCCAGCATTTT. As protein: CASSESTVNQPQHF. The J gene is TRBJ1-5, the V gene TRBV2, with D unclear. The CDR3 totals 14 residues. From germline, CDR1 is SNHLY and CDR2 FYNNEI. V lost 3 bases and J 4 bases, leaving 10 bases between the germline ends.

This clone was found once. The chain recombines TRBV9 with TRBJ2-1; tentative D call: TRBD1 (6 bases). With 3 bases removed from V and 8 bases from J, the gap between germline ends came to 18 bases. CDR3 length equals 15 residues. The germline CDR1 and CDR2 sequences are SGDLS and YYNGEE. The DNA of the CDR3 is TGTGCCAGCAGCGAGGGGGTTACTAGTCCAGATGAGCAGTTCTTC. This sequence encodes CASSEGVTSPDEQFF. Full variable domain (remainder filled in from reference TRBV9 and TRBJ2-1): DSGVTQTPKHLITATGQRVTLRCSPRSGDLSVYWYQQSLDQGLQFLIQYYNGEERAKGNILERFSAQQFPDLHSELNLSSLELGDSALYFCASSEGVTSPDEQFFGPGTRLTVL.

Only a few counts were recorded for this clone. The V and J genes are TRBV6-5 and TRBJ2-3; D uncertain. V was cut by 4 bases and J by 0 bases, with 2 bases left in between. CDR3 length: 12 residues. Germline assignment: CDR1 MNHEY and CDR2 SVGAGI. The CDR3 loop is CASSSSTDTQYF. CDR3 in DNA: TGTGCCAGCAGTTCTAGCACAGATACGCAGTATTTT.

This sequence joins TRBV2 and TRBJ2-2; TRBD2 matches 7 bases. Germline V gene sequence: CDR1 SNHLY, CDR2 FYNNEI. The CDR3 totals 13 residues. Trimming took 9 bases from V and 4 from J; bases not matched to a gene: 5. For the CDR3, the DNA is TGTGCCAGTCAGGGAGGGCCCACCGGGGAGCTGTTTTTT. This encodes CASQGGPTGELFF.

This clone was counted a single time. The J gene is TRBJ2-7, the V gene TRBV5-4; 8 positions match TRBD1. The germline CDR1 and CDR2 sequences are SGHNT and YYREEE (reference sequence). This CDR3 is 14 amino acids long. V lost 4 bases and J lost 5; bases outside the gene matches: 8. The CDR3 sequence: CASSPRQGIDEQYF. CDR3 coding DNA: TGTGCCAGCAGCCCGCGACAGGGGATCGACGAGCAGTACTTC.

This chain joins TRBV9 and TRBJ1-1, with 10 bases lining up with TRBD1. The CDR3 covers 22 residues. CDR1 and CDR2 (germline): SGDLS, YYNGEE. Losses at the gene ends were 3 bases for V and 6 bases for J; bases not matched to a gene: 29. The CDR3 coding sequence is TGTGCCAGCAGCGCCGGGACAGGGGTATCGAATTGGCGTTTTAGGCATCCTGCTGAAGCTTTCTTT. This codes for CASSAGTGVSNWRFRHPAEAFF.

The gene calls are TRBV7-2 and TRBJ2-4, with 8 positions matching TRBD2. The CDR3 extends over 18 amino acids. The V and J ends lost 1 base and 0 bases, in that order; junction bases with no gene match: 8. CDR1 SGHTA and CDR2 FQGNSA come from the germline V gene. The CDR3 nucleotides read TGTGCCAGCAGCTTAGGCGGGACTAGGCTACTAGCCAAAAACATTCAGTACTTC. It is translated as CASSLGGTRLLAKNIQYF.

The chain employs TRBV6-5 and TRBJ1-2, with D perhaps matching TRBD1 (6 bases). V was clipped by 6 bases and J by 7 bases, with 12 bases between them. There are 12 residues in the CDR3. Germline V lookup: CDR1 MNHEY, CDR2 SVGAGI. The DNA for the CDR3 is TGTGCCAGCAGAGCAGGGGAGGGTGGCTACACCTTC. It yields the protein CASRAGEGGYTF.